These 10 T cell receptor beta chains share one sample of origin, sequenced in a study of cytomegalovirus exposure and HLA in healthy donors. Researchers ran the PCR with 60 Vbeta and 13 Jbeta primers. Data came from immunoSEQ multiplex PCR; TCRdb stores just in-frame clones and leaves some out. The sample yields about 120,000 clones, about three quarters seen once. The sample comprised PBMCs. The receptors were sampled from a man aged 30 to 45 in good health and CMV-seronegative.

The V call is TRBV4-1, the J call TRBJ2-5; D perhaps matches TRBD2 (6 bases). From germline, CDR1 is MGHRA and CDR2 YSYEKL. The length of the CDR3 is 14 residues. V was clipped by 0 bases and J by 5 bases, with 10 bases between them. The CDR3 loop reads CASSQDPGLETQYF. CDR3 DNA: TGCGCCAGCAGCCAAGATCCGGGACTTGAGACCCAGTACTTC.

This chain joins TRBV29-1 and TRBJ1-1; 8 bases map to TRBD1. The CDR3 sequence is 14 residues long. V lost 4 bases to trimming and J lost 1 base; unmatched junction nucleotides: 5. The germline V gene encodes CDR1 SQVTM and CDR2 ANQGSEA. This chain's CDR3 is CSVGQGAGNTEAFF. The CDR3 DNA follows: TGCAGCGTTGGTCAGGGGGCGGGGAACACTGAAGCTTTCTTT.

The rearrangement uses TRBV6-1 and TRBJ2-3; 7 bases fit TRBD2. This CDR3 comprises 14 residues. Germline V CDR1 and CDR2: MNHNS, SASEGT. V dropped 7 bases and J dropped 0; count of bases not matched to a gene: 4. CDR3 loop: CASKRGGSTDTQYF. The CDR3 DNA follows: TGTGCCAGCAAGCGCGGGGGAAGCACAGATACGCAGTATTTT.

This sequence joins TRBV28 and TRBJ1-5, with D perhaps TRBD1 (5 bases). CDR1 is MDHEN and CDR2 is SYDVKM in the germline V gene. CDR3 length equals 16 residues. With 2 bases removed from V and 2 bases from J, the gap between germline ends came to 13 bases. This CDR3 reads CASSLGSGWGNQPQHF. The CDR3 coding sequence is TGTGCCAGCAGTTTAGGTTCAGGGTGGGGCAATCAGCCCCAGCATTTT.

In its sample, this clone was seen a few times. This sequence joins TRBV7-2 and TRBJ1-3, with D tentatively TRBD1 (6 bases). CDR1 and CDR2 (germline): SGHTA, FQGNSA. V lost 2 bases to trimming and J lost 6 bases, with 17 bases between them. The CDR3 loop spans 16 amino acids. The CDR3 reads CASSLTGTSRENTIYF. CDR3 nucleotides: TGTGCCAGCAGCTTAACAGGGACAAGTCGTGAAAACACCATATATTTT. The full variable domain, in which reference TRBV7-2 and TRBJ1-3 provide the parts outside the CDR3, is GAGVSQSPSNKVTEKGKDVELRCDPISGHTALYWYRQSLGQGLEFLIYFQGNSAPDKSGLPSDRFSAERTGGSVSTLTIQRTQQEDSAVYLCASSLTGTSRENTIYFGEGSWLTVV.

This clone was picked up a small number of times. The V and J genes are TRBV6-9 and TRBJ1-3, with D uncertain. Germline V gene lookup returns CDR1 MNHGY and CDR2 SVAAGI. Trimming left V 2 bases short and J 0 bases short, with 8 bases between. The CDR3 contains 15 residues. As DNA, the CDR3 is TGTGCCAGCAGTTATAAAGCCGTCTCTGGAAACACCATATATTTT. It codes for CASSYKAVSGNTIYF.

The chain has TRBV27 and TRBJ1-1; maybe TRBD1 (5 bases). V dropped 2 bases and J dropped 6 bases, with 10 bases sitting between them. The germline CDR1 and CDR2 sequences are MNHEY and SMNVEV (reference sequence). The CDR3 sequence is 13 residues long. In DNA form, the CDR3 reads TGTGCCAGCAGTTTAGGCAGGGTGGCTGAAGCTTTCTTT. Translated: CASSLGRVAEAFF.

The genes are TRBV9 and TRBJ1-1; D gene ambiguous. CDR3 length equals 13 residues. Germline V gene sequence: CDR1 SGDLS, CDR2 YYNGEE. V was cut by 4 bases and J by 10 bases, with 17 bases left in between. CDR3: CASSTTLWEGAFF. CDR3 DNA sequence: TGTGCCAGCAGCACGACCCTTTGGGAGGGAGCTTTCTTT. The entire variable domain, with the rest obtained from reference TRBV9 and TRBJ1-1, is as follows: DSGVTQTPKHLITATGQRVTLRCSPRSGDLSVYWYQQSLDQGLQFLIQYYNGEERAKGNILERFSAQQFPDLHSELNLSSLELGDSALYFCASSTTLWEGAFFGQGTRLTVV.

This chain connects TRBV28 to TRBJ1-1; D may be TRBD1 (5 bases). Per germline, CDR1 MDHEN and CDR2 SYDVKM. The CDR3 loop spans 15 amino acids. The V and J ends lost 7 bases and 3 bases respectively, with 18 bases between them. CDR3 coding DNA: TGTGCCAGCATATCCAGGGAGGGAAGTCACACTGAAGCTTTCTTT. Translating it yields CASISREGSHTEAFF.

This clone came up a few times. V is TRBV5-5 and J is TRBJ1-1; D remains ambiguous. Germline V gene lookup returns CDR1 SGHKS and CDR2 YYEKEE (reference sequence). This CDR3 spans 14 amino acids. With 7 bases removed from V and 0 bases from J, the gap between germline ends came to 13 bases. CDR3 in amino acids: CASSRARMNTEAFF. The CDR3 DNA sequence: TGTGCCAGCTCGAGGGCCAGAATGAACACTGAAGCTTTCTTT.